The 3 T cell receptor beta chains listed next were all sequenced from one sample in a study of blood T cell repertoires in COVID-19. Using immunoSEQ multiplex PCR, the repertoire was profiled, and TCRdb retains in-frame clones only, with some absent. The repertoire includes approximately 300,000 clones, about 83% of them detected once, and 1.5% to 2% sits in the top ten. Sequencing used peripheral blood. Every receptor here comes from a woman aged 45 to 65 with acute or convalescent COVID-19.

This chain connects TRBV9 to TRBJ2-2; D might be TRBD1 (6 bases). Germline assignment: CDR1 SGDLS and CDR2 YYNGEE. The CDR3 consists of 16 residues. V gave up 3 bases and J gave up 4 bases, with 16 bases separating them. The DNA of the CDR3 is TGTGCCAGCAGCGAGGATTACAGGGTACGCACCGGGGAGCTGTTTTTT. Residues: CASSEDYRVRTGELFF.

As DNA, the CDR3 is TGTGCCAGTACTGGTGCGACAGATAATTCACCCCTCCACTTT. It codes for CASTGATDNSPLHF. The J gene is TRBJ1-6, the V gene TRBV19; weak D call: TRBD1 (5 bases). V was pared by 7 bases and J by 5 bases, with 12 bases between. CDR3 length equals 14 residues. CDR1 LNHDA and CDR2 SQIVND come from the germline V gene (reference sequence).

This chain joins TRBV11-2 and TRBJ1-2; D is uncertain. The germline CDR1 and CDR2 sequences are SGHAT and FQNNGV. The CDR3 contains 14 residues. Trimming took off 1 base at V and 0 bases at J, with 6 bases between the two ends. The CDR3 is CASSLGGSNYGYTF. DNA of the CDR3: TGTGCCAGCAGCTTAGGAGGGTCTAACTATGGCTACACCTTC.